The following is a T cell receptor beta chain sequence with its context. From germline, CDR1 is SGDLS and CDR2 YYNGEE. CDR3 length: 15 residues. V was clipped by 3 bases and J by 4 bases; unmatched bases: 6. These data belong to a study of blood T cell repertoires in COVID-19. TCRdb keeps only in-frame clones here, not all; method: immunoSEQ multiplex PCR. Seen here are 65,000 to 90,000 clones, 70% to 90% observed once, and the top ten hold 20% to 25%. The specimen sequenced was peripheral blood. The genes are TRBV9 and TRBJ2-1; 8 bases agree with TRBD2. The receptor was derived from a woman older than 75 in a cohort sampled during active or convalescent COVID-19. CDR3 sequence: CASSAGLGGYNEQFF. The DNA of the CDR3 is TGTGCCAGCAGCGCGGGACTAGGAGGTTACAATGAGCAGTTCTTC.